Listed below are T cell receptor beta chains from one sample, sequenced in a study of blood T cell repertoires in COVID-19. Sequencing used immunoSEQ multiplex PCR; TCRdb keeps in-frame clones, though not all of them. Seen here are about 130,000 clones, around 87% observed once, and the top ten hold 15% to 20%. Input material: peripheral blood. These receptors were taken from a woman aged 45-65 years who had recovered from COVID-19. The CDR3 runs from the conserved cysteine through the conserved F or W. A D gene is named only where the DNA matches it firmly. Not every row has a clone size; where given, it reads once, few, many or a size class.

V gene,clone size,J gene,CDR3 length,D gene,CDR3 DNA,CDR3 protein
TRBV6-5,.,TRBJ2-1,14,.,TGTGCCAGCAGCCCCGCTCCAGGATACAATGAGCAGTTCTTC,CASSPAPGYNEQFF
TRBV12-5,.,TRBJ2-3,15,.,TGTGCTAGTGGTTTGGTAGGGGTGGGCTCAGATACGCAGTATTTT,CASGLVGVGSDTQYF
TRBV11-3,.,TRBJ2-7,15,.,TGTGCCAGCAGCTTAGCGCTAGCGAGCTACTACGAGCAGTACTTC,CASSLALASYYEQYF
TRBV5-1,.,TRBJ2-3,14,.,TGCGCCAGCAGCACCGGACAGAGCACAGATACGCAGTATTTT,CASSTGQSTDTQYF
TRBV9,.,TRBJ2-7,14,TRBD2,TGTGCCAGCAGCGCAGGGGGACTAGCGAACGAGCAGTACTTC,CASSAGGLANEQYF
TRBV6-5,.,TRBJ1-2,16,TRBD1,TGTGCCAGCAGTTACTCTCCTGGGACAGGGACCTATGGCTACACCTTC,CASSYSPGTGTYGYTF
TRBV28,.,TRBJ2-1,16,TRBD2,TGTGCCAGCAGCACCCTAGCGGGAGAGTCCTACAATGAGCAGTTCTTC,CASSTLAGESYNEQFF
TRBV6-5,.,TRBJ2-7,13,TRBD1,TGTGCCAGCAGCCCGGGACAGACGTACGAGCAGTACTTC,CASSPGQTYEQYF
TRBV7-9,.,TRBJ2-7,13,TRBD2,TGTGCCAGCACCCGGACGGGGAGGGACGAGCAGTACTTC,CASTRTGRDEQYF
TRBV7-9,.,TRBJ1-5,13,.,TGTGCCAGCAGCTCACAGGGAGGGCAGCCCCAGCATTTT,CASSSQGGQPQHF
TRBV11-3,once,TRBJ2-1,15,.,TGTGCCAGCAGCCAGGGACTCCTTACCTACAATGAGCAGTTCTTC,CASSQGLLTYNEQFF
TRBV3-1/TRBV3-2,.,TRBJ2-3,15,.,TGTGCCAGCAGCCCCTTTGAGGGAGCGGGAGATACGCAGTATTTT,CASSPFEGAGDTQYF
TRBV6-5,once,TRBJ1-5,14,.,TGTGCCAGCAGGGTTGGAGAGGAGGATCAGCCCCAGCATTTT,CASRVGEEDQPQHF
TRBV10-3,.,TRBJ2-2,14,.,TGTGCCATCAGTTCAGGTGGCAGCACCGGGGAGCTGTTTTTT,CAISSGGSTGELFF
TRBV6-5,.,TRBJ2-1,14,.,TGTGCCAGCAGTCTCGACTTGTGGTCGAATGAGCAGTTCTTC,CASSLDLWSNEQFF
TRBV7-9,few,TRBJ1-5,14,.,TGTGCCAGCAGCCCGCCTTCGAACGGGCAGCCCCAGCATTTT,CASSPPSNGQPQHF
TRBV5-6,.,TRBJ1-2,15,TRBD1,TGTGCCAGCAGCTGCAGGGGGCCCTTTAACTATGGCTACACCTTC,CASSCRGPFNYGYTF
TRBV5-1,.,TRBJ2-1,14,TRBD2,TGCGCCAGCAGGGAAGGGACTAGCAACCATGAGCAGTTCTTC,CASREGTSNHEQFF
TRBV15,.,TRBJ2-3,14,TRBD1,TGTGCCACCAGCAGAGGGACAGGGACAGATACGCAGTATTTT,CATSRGTGTDTQYF
TRBV11-3,.,TRBJ1-1,16,TRBD1,TGTGCCAGCAGCGCCGCCGGGACAGGGGGGAACACTGAAGCTTTCTTT,CASSAAGTGGNTEAFF
TRBV4-3,.,TRBJ2-1,16,.,TGCGCCAGCAGCAGGGGAGCAGGGGCATCTCACAATGAGCAGTTCTTC,CASSRGAGASHNEQFF
TRBV28,.,TRBJ2-2,15,TRBD2,TGTGCCAGCAGTTTGACTAGCGGTTTCACCGGGGAGCTGTTTTTT,CASSLTSGFTGELFF
TRBV19,.,TRBJ1-4,15,TRBD1,TGTGCCAGTAGTCCAGGGGGGCATGGTAATGAAAAACTGTTTTTT,CASSPGGHGNEKLFF
TRBV5-1,.,TRBJ2-7,13,.,TGCGCCAGCAGCTTACAGGGCTCCTACGAGCAGTACTTC,CASSLQGSYEQYF
TRBV11-2,.,TRBJ2-1,17,TRBD1,TGTGCCAGCAGCCGGACAGGGACCGGCTTAACCTACAATGAGCGGTTCTTC,CASSRTGTGLTYNERFF
TRBV18,.,TRBJ2-1,15,TRBD1,TGTGCCAGCTCAGATACCTTACAGGGGTCCTGGGAGCAGTTCTTC,CASSDTLQGSWEQFF
TRBV6-6,.,TRBJ1-2,15,TRBD1,TGTGCCAGCCAAGAGGACAGGGACCCTAACTATGGCTACACCTTC,CASQEDRDPNYGYTF
TRBV7-9,.,TRBJ1-1,12,.,TGTGCCATACTAAGGGGGAACACTGAAGCTTTCTTT,CAILRGNTEAFF
TRBV7-9,.,TRBJ2-1,14,.,TGTGCCAGCAGCGATCGTAGACAGTTCGATGAGCAGTTCTTC,CASSDRRQFDEQFF
TRBV6-5,.,TRBJ1-1,13,.,TGTGCCAGCAGAACAGGGTTGAACACTGAAGCTTTCTTT,CASRTGLNTEAFF
TRBV6-6,.,TRBJ2-1,16,TRBD1,TGTGCCAGCAGTTATGGGACAGGGGGCAGTGGCAATGAGCAGTTCTTC,CASSYGTGGSGNEQFF
TRBV6-5,.,TRBJ1-2,15,.,TGTGCCAGCAGTTACTCGAATCACAGGCTATATGGCTACACCTTC,CASSYSNHRLYGYTF
TRBV15,few,TRBJ1-3,14,.,TGTGCCACCAGCAGGGGAGATTCGGGAAACACCATATATTTT,CATSRGDSGNTIYF
TRBV6-1,.,TRBJ1-5,13,.,TGTGCCAGCAGTGAAAGCGGGTATCAGCCCCAGCATTTT,CASSESGYQPQHF
TRBV6-5,.,TRBJ1-2,13,.,TGTGCCAGCAGCAAACGGGGGGACTATGGCTACACCTTC,CASSKRGDYGYTF
TRBV7-2,.,TRBJ1-1,13,.,TGTGCCAGCAGCAACCAGCGGGGGGCGGAAGCTTTCTTT,CASSNQRGAEAFF
TRBV5-8,once,TRBJ1-5,15,.,TGTGCCAGCAGCTTGTGGGAGGGAGTGGCTCAGCCCCAGCATTTT,CASSLWEGVAQPQHF
TRBV6-2/TRBV6-3,.,TRBJ2-7,14,.,TGTGCCAGCAGTTACCCGACGGGGACCTACGAGCAGTACTTC,CASSYPTGTYEQYF
TRBV9,.,TRBJ1-4,13,.,TGTGCCAGTGCACCTACAACTAATGAAAAACTGTTTTTT,CASAPTTNEKLFF
TRBV19,.,TRBJ1-6,13,TRBD1,TGTGCCACCCGGACAGGTTATAATTCACCCCTCCACTTT,CATRTGYNSPLHF
TRBV4-2,.,TRBJ1-1,16,.,TGTGCCAGCAGCCAAGATCGATCGGGATGGAACACTGAAGCTTTCTTT,CASSQDRSGWNTEAFF